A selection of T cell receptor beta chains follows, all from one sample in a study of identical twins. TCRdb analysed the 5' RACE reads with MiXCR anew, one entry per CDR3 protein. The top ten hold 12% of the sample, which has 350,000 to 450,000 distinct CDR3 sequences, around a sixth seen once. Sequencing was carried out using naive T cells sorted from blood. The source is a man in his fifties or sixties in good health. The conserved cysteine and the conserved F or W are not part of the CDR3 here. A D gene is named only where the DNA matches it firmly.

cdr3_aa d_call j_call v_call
ASSPSPNEQF . TRBJ2-1 TRBV12-3/TRBV12-4
ASSDEVVVGTQY . TRBJ2-5 TRBV5-1
ASGLAGEALNEQF TRBD2 TRBJ2-1 TRBV28
SARSRRNQPQH . TRBJ1-5 TRBV20-1
ASSQTGTGQETQY TRBD1 TRBJ2-5 TRBV7-7
ASTPRRTNTEAF . TRBJ1-1 TRBV12-3/TRBV12-4
ASSLWGLAGGRNEQF TRBD2 TRBJ2-1 TRBV5-4
ASSLASGGRGVSSYNEQF TRBD1 TRBJ2-1 TRBV12-3/TRBV12-4
ATSREGSFYEQY . TRBJ2-7 TRBV15
SVETGMNTEAF . TRBJ1-1 TRBV29-1
ASRRTGQWEQY TRBD1 TRBJ2-7 TRBV12-3/TRBV12-4
ASSQDPPSGSVTGELF TRBD2 TRBJ2-2 TRBV4-3
ASSPLSISQQY . TRBJ2-7 TRBV7-9
ASSDRGQYPRNTGELF TRBD1 TRBJ2-2 TRBV28
ASSLALANSYEQY . TRBJ2-7 TRBV7-2
ASSQAGLYEQY . TRBJ2-7 TRBV4-1
SAGRTVNTEAF . TRBJ1-1 TRBV20-1
ASSQGAHIQETQY . TRBJ2-5 TRBV4-3
SAKTSGSNVRSYNEQF TRBD2 TRBJ2-1 TRBV20-1
ASSQEFLAGGFGHEQF TRBD2 TRBJ2-1 TRBV4-3